The TCR beta chain described here comes from a study of immune heterogeneity within non-small cell lung tumors. For the study at large: It was found that the tumors were a few squamous cell carcinomas, 9 to 10 non-squamous carcinomas and 1 not otherwise specified.

The TCR beta CDR3 region underwent multiplex PCR amplification with 32 V and 13 J primers. From the multiplex PCR reads, TCRdb called clonotypes with MiXCR, one entry per CDR3 protein. The sample contains around 19,000 distinct CDR3 sequences, less than 35% of which appear only once. Study-wide results and caveats: Tumor sites within a patient were found to share identical dominant CDR3 beta clonotypes, and site-unique high-frequency clones were also present. Local T-cell clonality tracked moderately but significantly with local tumor mutational burden, giving an R of about 0.31.

This clonotype has more than one count but fewer than ten. What it binds is unknown. Per germline, CDR1 LNHDA and CDR2 SQIVND (reference sequence). The CDR3 loop spans 15 amino acids. V gave up 6 bases and J gave up 0 bases, with 12 bases separating them. Bulk tumor genomic DNA served as template, at about 600 ng per sample. During surgery, each primary tumor gave multiple biopsies spaced as far apart as possible. Those enrolled were patients newly diagnosed with untreated non-small cell lung cancer and undergoing curative surgery. Sequenced: lung tumor tissue. The TCR sequence derives from a man in his forties with non-small cell lung cancer. The rearrangement joins TRBV19 to TRBJ2-1; D is unclear. CDR3 amino acids: CASRETVSSYNEQFF. The DNA for the CDR3 is TGTGCCAGTAGAGAGACGGTGAGCTCCTACAATGAGCAGTTCTTC. Variable domain in full (rest from reference TRBV19 and TRBJ2-1): DGGITQSPKYLFRKEGQNVTLSCEQNLNHDAMYWYRQDPGQGLRLIYYSQIVNDFQKGDIAEGYSVSREKKESFPLTVTSAQKNPTAFYLCASRETVSSYNEQFFGPGTRLTVL.